Sequencing of this TCR beta chain was carried out in a study of siplizumab effects on memory and regulatory T cells. With respect to this clone: The antigen remains unidentified.

Assay used: immunoSEQ multiplex PCR; TCRdb lists only in-frame clones, some missing. The sample has fewer than 85,000 clones, around 93% seen once. Broader study findings: The study found that siplizumab significantly reduced alloreactive sequences traceable to unstimulated CD4+ memory cells.

The sequencing input was CD8+ T cells sorted from blood. The receptor was isolated from a human donor in good health.

The CDR3 loop is CASRAKGAPYEQYF. CDR3 DNA: TGTGCCAGCAGAGCAAAGGGGGCCCCCTACGAGCAGTACTTC. The V call is TRBV6-6, the J call TRBJ2-7; 7 nucleotides match TRBD1. The CDR3 loop spans 14 amino acids. Germline V CDR1 and CDR2: MNHNY, SVGAGI (reference sequence). The V segment lost 6 bases and the J segment 2 bases; nucleotides outside the gene matches: 7.